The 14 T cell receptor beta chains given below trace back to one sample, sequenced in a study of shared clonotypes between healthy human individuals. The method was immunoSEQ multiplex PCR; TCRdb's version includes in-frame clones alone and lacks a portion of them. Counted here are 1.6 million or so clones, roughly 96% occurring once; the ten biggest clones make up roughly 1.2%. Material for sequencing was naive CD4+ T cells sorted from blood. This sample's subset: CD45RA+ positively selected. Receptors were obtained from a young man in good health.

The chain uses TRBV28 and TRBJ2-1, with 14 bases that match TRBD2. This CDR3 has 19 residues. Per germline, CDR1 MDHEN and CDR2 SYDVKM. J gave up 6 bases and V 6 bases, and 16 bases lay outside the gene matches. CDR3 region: CASSLMGLAGVWISNEQFF. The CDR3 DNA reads TGTGCCAGCAGCCTCATGGGACTAGCGGGAGTGTGGATTTCCAATGAGCAGTTCTTC.

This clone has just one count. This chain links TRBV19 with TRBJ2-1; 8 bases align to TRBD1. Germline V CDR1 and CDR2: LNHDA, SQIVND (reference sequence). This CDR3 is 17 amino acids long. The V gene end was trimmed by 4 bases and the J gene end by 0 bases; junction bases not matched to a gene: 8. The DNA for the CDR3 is TGTGCCAGTAGTACCGGGGACAGGCGCGCCTCCTACAATGAGCAGTTCTTC. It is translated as CASSTGDRRASYNEQFF. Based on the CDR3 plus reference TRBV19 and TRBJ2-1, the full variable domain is DGGITQSPKYLFRKEGQNVTLSCEQNLNHDAMYWYRQDPGQGLRLIYYSQIVNDFQKGDIAEGYSVSREKKESFPLTVTSAQKNPTAFYLCASSTGDRRASYNEQFFGPGTRLTVL.

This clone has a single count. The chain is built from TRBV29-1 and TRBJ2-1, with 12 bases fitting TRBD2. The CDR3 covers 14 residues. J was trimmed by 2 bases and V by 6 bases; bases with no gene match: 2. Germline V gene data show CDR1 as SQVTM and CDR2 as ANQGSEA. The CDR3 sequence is CSVTSGSTYNEQFF. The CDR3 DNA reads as TGCAGCGTGACTAGCGGGAGCACCTACAATGAGCAGTTCTTC.

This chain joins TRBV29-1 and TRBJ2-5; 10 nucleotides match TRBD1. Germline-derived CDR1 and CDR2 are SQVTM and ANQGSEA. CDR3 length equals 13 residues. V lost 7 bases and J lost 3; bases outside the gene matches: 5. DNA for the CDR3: TGCAGCGCCGGCGGGACAGGGGAAGAGACCCAGTACTTC. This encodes CSAGGTGEETQYF.

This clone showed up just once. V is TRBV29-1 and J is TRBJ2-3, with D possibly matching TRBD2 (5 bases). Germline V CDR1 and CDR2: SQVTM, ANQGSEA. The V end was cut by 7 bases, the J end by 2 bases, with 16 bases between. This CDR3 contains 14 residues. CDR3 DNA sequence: TGCAGCGCCACGATAGGGAGCCCCACAGATACGCAGTATTTT. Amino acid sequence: CSATIGSPTDTQYF.

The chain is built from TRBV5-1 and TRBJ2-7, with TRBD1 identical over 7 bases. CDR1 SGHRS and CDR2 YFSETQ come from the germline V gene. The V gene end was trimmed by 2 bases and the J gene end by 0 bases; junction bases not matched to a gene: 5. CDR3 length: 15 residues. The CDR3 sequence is CASSFPGQSSYEQYF. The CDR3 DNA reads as TGCGCCAGCAGCTTCCCGGGACAGAGCTCCTACGAGCAGTACTTC.

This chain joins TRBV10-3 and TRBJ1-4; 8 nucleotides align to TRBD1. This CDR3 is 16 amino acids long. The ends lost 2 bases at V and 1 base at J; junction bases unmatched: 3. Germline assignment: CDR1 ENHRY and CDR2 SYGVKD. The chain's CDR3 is CAISEDDRGTNEKLFF. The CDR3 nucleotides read TGTGCCATCAGTGAGGATGACAGGGGAACTAATGAAAAACTGTTTTTT.

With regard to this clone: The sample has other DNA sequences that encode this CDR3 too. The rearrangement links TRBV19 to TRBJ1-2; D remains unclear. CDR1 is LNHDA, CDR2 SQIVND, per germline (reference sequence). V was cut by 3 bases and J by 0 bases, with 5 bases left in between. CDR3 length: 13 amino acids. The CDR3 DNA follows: TGTGCCAGTAGTATTCTCCCTAACTATGGCTACACCTTC. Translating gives CASSILPNYGYTF.

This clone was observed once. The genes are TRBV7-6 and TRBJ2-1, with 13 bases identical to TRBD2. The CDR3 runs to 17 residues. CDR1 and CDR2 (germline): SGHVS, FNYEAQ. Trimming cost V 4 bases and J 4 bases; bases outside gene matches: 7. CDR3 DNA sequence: TGTGCCAGCAGCTCTGTAGGGACTAGCGGGATATACAATGAGCAGTTCTTC. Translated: CASSSVGTSGIYNEQFF. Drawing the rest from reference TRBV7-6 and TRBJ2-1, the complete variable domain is GAGVSQSPRYKVTKRGQDVALRCDPISGHVSLYWYRQALGQGPEFLTYFNYEAQQDKSGLPNDRFSAERPEGSISTLTIQRTEQRDSAMYRCASSSVGTSGIYNEQFFGPGTRLTVL.

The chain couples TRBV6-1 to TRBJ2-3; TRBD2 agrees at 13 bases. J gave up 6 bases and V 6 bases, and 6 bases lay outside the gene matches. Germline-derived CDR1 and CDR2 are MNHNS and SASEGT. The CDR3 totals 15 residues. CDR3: CASRGLAGAVDTQYF. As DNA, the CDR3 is TGTGCCAGCAGAGGACTAGCGGGAGCGGTCGATACGCAGTATTTT.

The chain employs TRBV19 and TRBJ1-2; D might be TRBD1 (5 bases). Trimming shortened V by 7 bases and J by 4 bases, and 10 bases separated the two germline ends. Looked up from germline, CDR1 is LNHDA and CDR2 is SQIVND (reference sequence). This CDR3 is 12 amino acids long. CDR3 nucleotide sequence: TGTGCCAGTAATACAGGTGGCTATGGCTACACCTTC. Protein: CASNTGGYGYTF.

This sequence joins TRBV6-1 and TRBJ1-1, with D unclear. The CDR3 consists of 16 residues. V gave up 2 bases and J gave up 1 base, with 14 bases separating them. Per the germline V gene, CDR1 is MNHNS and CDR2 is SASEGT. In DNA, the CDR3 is TGTGCCAGCAGTGAAACGTCGTGGTTAGAGAACACTGAAGCTTTCTTT. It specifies CASSETSWLENTEAFF.

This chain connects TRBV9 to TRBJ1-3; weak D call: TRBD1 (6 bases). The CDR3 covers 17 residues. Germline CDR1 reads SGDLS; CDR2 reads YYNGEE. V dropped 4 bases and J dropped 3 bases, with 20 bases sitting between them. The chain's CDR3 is CASSLRGGARDGNTIYF. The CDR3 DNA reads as TGTGCCAGCAGCCTCCGGGGGGGGGCGCGGGATGGAAACACCATATATTTT. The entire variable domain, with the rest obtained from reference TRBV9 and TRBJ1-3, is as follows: DSGVTQTPKHLITATGQRVTLRCSPRSGDLSVYWYQQSLDQGLQFLIQYYNGEERAKGNILERFSAQQFPDLHSELNLSSLELGDSALYFCASSLRGGARDGNTIYFGEGSWLTVV.

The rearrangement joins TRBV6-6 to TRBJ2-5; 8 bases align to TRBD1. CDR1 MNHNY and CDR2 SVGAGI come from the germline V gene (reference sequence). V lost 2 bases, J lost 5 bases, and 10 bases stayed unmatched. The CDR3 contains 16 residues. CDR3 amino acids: CASSYPPSGGAETQYF. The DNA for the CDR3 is TGTGCCAGCAGTTACCCTCCATCAGGGGGCGCGGAGACCCAGTACTTC.